A selection of T cell receptor beta chains follows, all from one sample in a study of cytomegalovirus exposure and HLA in healthy donors. Repertoires were generated with immunoSEQ multiplex PCR, while TCRdb's copy carries only in-frame clones and drops some. The sample holds 150,000 to 200,000 clones, roughly 80% seen once. Sequencing was performed on PBMCs. The receptors shown here come from a male donor in good health and CMV-seropositive. The CDR3 runs from the conserved cysteine through the conserved F or W. The D gene is left open where the match is weak. Some rows have no size entry. The others give once, few or many, or a class for an expanded clone.

TRBD1	TRBV6-1	few	TRBJ1-2	TGTGCCAGCAGGGCCGGGGACAGGGGGGGAGATGGCTACACCTTC	CASRAGDRGGDGYTF
TRBD2	TRBV6-5	-	TRBJ2-1	TGTGCCAGCAGCGAAACTAGCGGGGGGGCATATGAGCAGTTCTTC	CASSETSGGAYEQFF
-	TRBV28	once	TRBJ1-2	TGTGCCAGCAGCCCGTTACAGGGTAACTATGGCTACACCTTC	CASSPLQGNYGYTF
TRBD1	TRBV6-1	-	TRBJ1-5	TGTGCCAGCATCACGACAGGGAATCAGCCCCAGCATTTT	CASITTGNQPQHF
-	TRBV7-2	once	TRBJ2-3	TGTGCCAGCAGCCCGGGAGGTGCGGGGGCGAGAGATACGCAGTATTTT	CASSPGGAGARDTQYF
TRBD2	TRBV2	-	TRBJ2-1	TGTGCCAGCGGGGCTAGCGGGGGGAGGTCCTACAATGAGCAGTTCTTC	CASGASGGRSYNEQFF
-	TRBV2	-	TRBJ1-5	TGTGCCAGCAGGGAGGATACGTTGCAGCCCCAGCATTTT	CASREDTLQPQHF
TRBD2	TRBV7-8	-	TRBJ2-2	TGTGCCAGCAGCAGAGCGGGAGACACCGGGGAGCTGTTTTTT	CASSRAGDTGELFF
TRBD1	TRBV19	-	TRBJ2-1	TGTGCCAGTAGTCCCCGACAGGGCTCCTACAATGAGCAGTTCTTC	CASSPRQGSYNEQFF
TRBD1	TRBV5-1	-	TRBJ2-1	TGCGCCAGCAGCTTGACAGGGACAGACCACAATGAGCAGTTCTTC	CASSLTGTDHNEQFF
TRBD1	TRBV7-2	-	TRBJ2-3	TGTGCCAGCAGTACAGGGGCGGGAGATACGCAGTATTTT	CASSTGAGDTQYF
-	TRBV7-2	few	TRBJ1-2	TGTGCCAGCAGCTTCCCAGGGCGAGGTGGCTACACCTTC	CASSFPGRGGYTF
TRBD2	TRBV4-3	-	TRBJ2-7	TGCGCCAGCAGCCAATTTCTAGCGGGTACCTACGAGCAGTACTTC	CASSQFLAGTYEQYF
TRBD1	TRBV5-1	-	TRBJ2-7	TGCGCCAGCAGCTTGGATGGGACAGGGGACTACGAGCAGTACTTC	CASSLDGTGDYEQYF
-	TRBV28	once	TRBJ1-5	TGTGCCAGCAAGCCAGGGAATCAGCCCCAGCATTTT	CASKPGNQPQHF
-	TRBV4-3	-	TRBJ2-3	TGCGCCAGCAGCCAACGAGTGGGCACAGATACGCAGTATTTT	CASSQRVGTDTQYF
TRBD2	TRBV11-2	-	TRBJ2-7	TGTGCCGGGGCCCCTAGCGGTGCCTACGAGCAGTACTTC	CAGAPSGAYEQYF
-	TRBV7-9	-	TRBJ1-2	TGTGCCAGCAGCCGACAGGAAAACTATGGCTACACCTTC	CASSRQENYGYTF
TRBD1	TRBV6-5	-	TRBJ1-1	TGTGCCAGCAGTTCCGGGACAGGGGGCACCACTGAAGCTTTCTTT	CASSSGTGGTTEAFF
-	TRBV5-1	-	TRBJ2-7	TGCGCCAGCAGCCGCGACCCACAGGGTCGGGACGAGCAGTACTTC	CASSRDPQGRDEQYF
-	TRBV5-1	-	TRBJ1-2	TGCGCCAGCAGCCCCTCGGACATAAACTATGGCTACACCTTC	CASSPSDINYGYTF
-	TRBV6-4	few	TRBJ2-1	TGTGCCAGCAGTGACTCCGAGGGAACCTACAATGAGCAGTTCTTC	CASSDSEGTYNEQFF
-	TRBV5-1	-	TRBJ1-5	TGCGCCAGCAGCCTCGACTCCGTTTATCAGCCCCAGCATTTT	CASSLDSVYQPQHF
-	TRBV6-5	-	TRBJ1-2	TGTGCCAGCAGACGGGGTCCGAATGACTACACCTTC	CASRRGPNDYTF
-	TRBV5-6	-	TRBJ1-2	TGTGCCAGCAGCACCTCCCCGAGCTATGGCTACACCTTC	CASSTSPSYGYTF
-	TRBV5-1	-	TRBJ1-4	TGCGCCAGCAGCTTGAAAGGGGACAACGAAAAACTGTTTTTT	CASSLKGDNEKLFF
-	TRBV30	few	TRBJ1-1	TGTGCCTGGAGTGCCCAGGCAGACACTGAAGCTTTCTTT	CAWSAQADTEAFF
TRBD1	TRBV10-3	-	TRBJ1-2	TGTGCCATCAGTGAGAAATTCACGGGACAGGGAAGTGAAAATGGCTACACCTTC	CAISEKFTGQGSENGYTF
-	TRBV27	-	TRBJ2-1	TGTGCCAGCAGTTTCGGGAGCTCCTACAATGAGCAGTTCTTC	CASSFGSSYNEQFF
TRBD1	TRBV6-6	few	TRBJ1-5	TGTGCCAGCAGAACCGTTCGACAGGGTACACCTACCCAGCATTTT	CASRTVRQGTPTQHF
-	TRBV5-1	once	TRBJ2-7	TGCGCCAGCAGCAAGGGACTGAGCTCCTACGAGCAGTACTTC	CASSKGLSSYEQYF
TRBD2	TRBV5-8	-	TRBJ2-3	TGTGCCAGCAGCCCTCGGACTAGCGGGGAAGCAGATACGCAGTATTTT	CASSPRTSGEADTQYF
TRBD1	TRBV28	-	TRBJ1-1	TGTGCCAGCACGCAATCAGGGGGACCATATACTGAAGCTTTCTTT	CASTQSGGPYTEAFF
TRBD1	TRBV28	once	TRBJ1-4	TGTGCCAGCAGCCAACCCGGGACAGAGAGTGGGCTAAACGAAAAACTGTTTTTT	CASSQPGTESGLNEKLFF
-	TRBV5-3	once	TRBJ2-7	TGTGCCAGAAGCTTTCGGAGGCGGACGTCCGAGCAGTACTTC	CARSFRRRTSEQYF
-	TRBV15	-	TRBJ1-1	TGTGCCACCAGCAGAGATATGGCAGGTACCACTGAAGCTTTCTTT	CATSRDMAGTTEAFF
-	TRBV27	-	TRBJ1-6	TGTGCCAGCAGTAACAGGGTAACCATTAGCTCCTATAATTCACCCCTCCACTTT	CASSNRVTISSYNSPLHF
TRBD1	TRBV4-2	-	TRBJ1-2	TGTGCCAGCAGCCAAGAGGCGACAGGGAACTATGGCTACACCTTC	CASSQEATGNYGYTF
-	TRBV10-1	-	TRBJ2-2	TGCGCCAGCAGTGATACAGGGAACACCGGGGAGCTGTTTTTT	CASSDTGNTGELFF
TRBD2	TRBV14	-	TRBJ2-1	TGTGCCAGCAGCCCGGGACTAGCGGGGTACAATGAGCAGTTCTTC	CASSPGLAGYNEQFF
-	TRBV6-5	-	TRBJ2-7	TGTGCCAGCAGTTACTACCCACAGGCATCCTACGAGCAGTACTTC	CASSYYPQASYEQYF
TRBD2	TRBV19	-	TRBJ2-1	TGTGCCAGTACCCCCTTGGCGGGAGGGGTTAATGAGCAGTTCTTC	CASTPLAGGVNEQFF
-	TRBV5-1	-	TRBJ1-3	TGCGCCAGCAGCCCGACTCAGGGGAACACCATATATTTT	CASSPTQGNTIYF
TRBD1	TRBV7-9	-	TRBJ1-1	TGTGCCAGCAGCTTGGGACAGGTGAACACTGAAGCTTTCTTT	CASSLGQVNTEAFF
TRBD1	TRBV7-2	few	TRBJ2-7	TGTGCCAGCAGCTCCCGGGACAGGGTTTCCTACGAGCAGTACTTC	CASSSRDRVSYEQYF
TRBD1	TRBV7-2	-	TRBJ1-5	TGTGCCAGCAGCACCCAGGGGGGACCTAGCAATCAGCCCCAGCATTTT	CASSTQGGPSNQPQHF
TRBD1	TRBV18	-	TRBJ2-2	TGTGCCAGCTCCTCTCCCGGACAGGGAAACACCGGGGAGCTGTTTTTT	CASSSPGQGNTGELFF
TRBD1	TRBV30	-	TRBJ1-1	TGTGCCTGGGGGGACAGGAGGACTGAAGCTTTCTTT	CAWGDRRTEAFF
-	TRBV21-1	-	TRBJ1-2	TGTGCCAGCAGCAAAGGGGGAGCGCCTCAATATGGCTACACCTTC	CASSKGGAPQYGYTF
TRBD1	TRBV6-1	-	TRBJ2-1	TGTGCCAGCAGTGGAGGACAGGGACCTGAGCAGTTCTTC	CASSGGQGPEQFF
-	TRBV10-3	-	TRBJ1-2	TGTGCCATCAGTGAAGGGGCAGGGTATCGCGACGGCTACACCTTC	CAISEGAGYRDGYTF
TRBD1	TRBV5-1	-	TRBJ1-1	TGCGCCAGCAGCTTGGTTTTACAGGGGGGGTTGGGCACTGAAGCTTTCTTT	CASSLVLQGGLGTEAFF
TRBD2	TRBV4-3	-	TRBJ2-7	TGCGCCAGCAGCCTTACTAGCGGGGGGGCCTTAGGCCACGAGCAGTACTTC	CASSLTSGGALGHEQYF
TRBD1	TRBV27	-	TRBJ2-6	TGTGCCAGCAGTTTACCCACAGGGGGAGGTGGGGCCAACGTCCTGACTTTC	CASSLPTGGGGANVLTF
-	TRBV19	-	TRBJ1-2	TGTGCCAGTAGTTTGACAGAATCCTATGGCTACACCTTC	CASSLTESYGYTF